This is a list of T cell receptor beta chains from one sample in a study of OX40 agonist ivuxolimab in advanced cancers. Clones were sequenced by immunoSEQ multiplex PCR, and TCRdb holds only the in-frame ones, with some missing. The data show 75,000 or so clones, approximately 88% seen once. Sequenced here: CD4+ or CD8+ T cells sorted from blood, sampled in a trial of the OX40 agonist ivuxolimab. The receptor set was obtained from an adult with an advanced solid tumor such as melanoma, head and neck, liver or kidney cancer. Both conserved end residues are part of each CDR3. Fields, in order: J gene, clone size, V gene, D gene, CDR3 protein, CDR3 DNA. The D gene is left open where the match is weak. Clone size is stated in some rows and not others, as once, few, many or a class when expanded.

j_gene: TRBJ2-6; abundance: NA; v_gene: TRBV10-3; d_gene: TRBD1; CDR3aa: CAISESRQGSLVLTF; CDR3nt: TGTGCCATCAGTGAGTCCCGACAGGGTTCATTAGTCCTGACTTTC
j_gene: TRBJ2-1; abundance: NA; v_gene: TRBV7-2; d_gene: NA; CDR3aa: CASRAQGSYNEQFF; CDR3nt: TGTGCCAGCAGGGCGCAAGGCTCCTACAATGAGCAGTTCTTC
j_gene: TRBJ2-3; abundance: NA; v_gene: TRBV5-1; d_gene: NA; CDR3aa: CASSLGQPTDTQYF; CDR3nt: TGCGCCAGCAGCTTGGGACAGCCCACAGATACGCAGTATTTT
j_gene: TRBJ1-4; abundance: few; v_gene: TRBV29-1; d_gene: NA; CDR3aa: CSAGRPNEKLFF; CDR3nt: TGCAGCGCGGGACGGCCGAATGAAAAACTGTTTTTT
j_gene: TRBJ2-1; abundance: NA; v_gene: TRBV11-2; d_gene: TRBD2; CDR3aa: CASSPSVRRLAGNNEQFF; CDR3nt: TGTGCCAGCAGCCCGTCCGTTCGGAGACTAGCGGGGAACAATGAGCAGTTCTTC
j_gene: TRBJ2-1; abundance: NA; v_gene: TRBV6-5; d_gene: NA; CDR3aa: CASSYSGYNEQFF; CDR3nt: TGTGCCAGCAGTTACTCCGGATACAATGAGCAGTTCTTC
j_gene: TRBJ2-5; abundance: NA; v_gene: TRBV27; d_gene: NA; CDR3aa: CASSLFSRWGETQYF; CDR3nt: TGTGCCAGCAGTTTATTTTCCAGGTGGGGAGAGACCCAGTACTTC
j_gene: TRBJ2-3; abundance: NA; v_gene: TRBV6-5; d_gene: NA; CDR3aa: CATDFKDTQYF; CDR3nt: TGTGCCACCGATTTCAAGGATACGCAGTATTTT
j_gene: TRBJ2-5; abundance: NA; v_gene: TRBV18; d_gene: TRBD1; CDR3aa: CASSPAGGVETQYF; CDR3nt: TGTGCCAGCTCACCAGCAGGGGGCGTCGAGACCCAGTACTTC
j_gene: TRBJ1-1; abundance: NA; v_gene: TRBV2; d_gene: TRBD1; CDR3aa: CASARQGAIAFF; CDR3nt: TGTGCCAGCGCCCGACAGGGGGCAATAGCTTTCTTT
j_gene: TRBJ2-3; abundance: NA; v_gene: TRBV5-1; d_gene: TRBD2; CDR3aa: CASSSTLAGNTDTQYF; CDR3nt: TGCGCCAGCAGCTCCACTCTAGCGGGTAACACAGATACGCAGTATTTT
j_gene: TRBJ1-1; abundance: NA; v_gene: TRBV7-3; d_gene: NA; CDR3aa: CASSPDAGGTEAFF; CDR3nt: TGTGCCAGCAGCCCGGACGCCGGCGGGACTGAAGCTTTCTTT
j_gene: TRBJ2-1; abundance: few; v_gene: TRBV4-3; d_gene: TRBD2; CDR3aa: CASSQGGSSYNEQFF; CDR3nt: TGCGCCAGCAGCCAGGGAGGGAGCTCCTACAATGAGCAGTTCTTC
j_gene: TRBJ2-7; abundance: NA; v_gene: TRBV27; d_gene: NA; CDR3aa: CASSSSYEQYF; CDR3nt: TGTGCCAGCAGTTCCTCCTACGAGCAGTACTTC
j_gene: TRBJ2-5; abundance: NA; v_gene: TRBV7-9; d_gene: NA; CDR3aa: CASSSGEETQYF; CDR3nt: TGTGCCAGCAGCTCAGGGGAAGAGACCCAGTACTTC
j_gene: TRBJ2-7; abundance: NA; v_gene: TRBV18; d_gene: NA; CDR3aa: CASSPTDIGHEQYF; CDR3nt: TGTGCCAGCTCACCAACGGACATTGGCCACGAGCAGTACTTC
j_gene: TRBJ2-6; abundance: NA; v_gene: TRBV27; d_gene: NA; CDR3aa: CASSQAYRASGANVLTF; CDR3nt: TGTGCCAGCAGTCAAGCCTACAGGGCCTCTGGGGCCAACGTCCTGACTTTC
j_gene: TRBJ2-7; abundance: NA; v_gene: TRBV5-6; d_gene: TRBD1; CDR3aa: CASSPWTGGFYEQYF; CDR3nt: TGTGCCAGCAGCCCGTGGACAGGGGGATTCTACGAGCAGTACTTC
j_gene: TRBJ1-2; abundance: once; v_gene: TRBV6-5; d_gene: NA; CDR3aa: CASSYRGQGYGYTF; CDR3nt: TGTGCCAGCAGTTACCGGGGTCAGGGCTATGGCTACACCTTC
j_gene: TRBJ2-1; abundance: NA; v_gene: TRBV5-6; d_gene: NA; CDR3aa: CASSFGGSYNEQFF; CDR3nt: TGTGCCAGCAGCTTCGGGGGCTCCTACAATGAGCAGTTCTTC
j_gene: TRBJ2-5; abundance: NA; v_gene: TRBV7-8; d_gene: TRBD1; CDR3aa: CASSPTGQGAWETQYF; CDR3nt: TGTGCCAGCAGCCCTACGGGACAGGGGGCCTGGGAGACCCAGTACTTC
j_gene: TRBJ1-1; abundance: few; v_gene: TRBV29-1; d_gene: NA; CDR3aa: CSVVGGTEAFF; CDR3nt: TGCAGCGTTGTCGGGGGCACTGAAGCTTTCTTT
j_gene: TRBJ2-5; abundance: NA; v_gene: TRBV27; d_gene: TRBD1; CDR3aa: CASSPNLLQGKGRAQYF; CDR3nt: TGTGCCAGCAGTCCGAACCTTCTACAGGGGAAGGGTAGAGCCCAGTACTTC
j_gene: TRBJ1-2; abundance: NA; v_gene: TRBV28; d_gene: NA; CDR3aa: CASLGGGSVNYGYTF; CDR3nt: TGTGCCAGTCTAGGGGGGGGTAGCGTAAACTATGGCTACACCTTC
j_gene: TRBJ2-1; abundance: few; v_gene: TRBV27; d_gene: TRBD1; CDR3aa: CASSSDRGSYNEQFF; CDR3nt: TGTGCCAGCAGCTCGGACAGGGGGTCCTACAATGAGCAGTTCTTC
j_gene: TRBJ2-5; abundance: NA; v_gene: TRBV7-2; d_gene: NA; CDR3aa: CASSADWQETQYF; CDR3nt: TGTGCCAGCAGCGCGGACTGGCAAGAGACCCAGTACTTC
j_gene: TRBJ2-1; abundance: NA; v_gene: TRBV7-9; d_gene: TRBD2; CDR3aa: CASSRTSGGLSYNEQFF; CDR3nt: TGTGCCAGCAGCCGGACTAGCGGGGGGCTATCCTACAATGAGCAGTTCTTC
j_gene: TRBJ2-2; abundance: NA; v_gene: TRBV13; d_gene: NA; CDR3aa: CASSPTGYGELFF; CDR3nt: TGTGCCAGCAGCCCAACAGGTTACGGGGAGCTGTTTTTT
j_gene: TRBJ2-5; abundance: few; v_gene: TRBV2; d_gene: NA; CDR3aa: CASSEQGGEETQYF; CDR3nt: TGTGCCAGCAGTGAACAGGGGGGGGAAGAGACCCAGTACTTC
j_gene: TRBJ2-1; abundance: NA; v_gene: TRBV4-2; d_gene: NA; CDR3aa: CASSQGDHNEQFF; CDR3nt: TGTGCCAGCAGCCAAGGGGACCACAATGAGCAGTTCTTC
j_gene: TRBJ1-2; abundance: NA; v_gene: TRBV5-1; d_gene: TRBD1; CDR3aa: CASSPTRGRDGYTF; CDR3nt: TGCGCCAGCAGCCCGACCAGGGGGCGCGACGGCTACACCTTC
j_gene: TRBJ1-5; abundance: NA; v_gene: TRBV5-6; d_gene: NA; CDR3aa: CASSLFGGWDQPQHF; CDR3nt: TGTGCCAGCAGCTTGTTCGGGGGATGGGATCAGCCCCAGCATTTT
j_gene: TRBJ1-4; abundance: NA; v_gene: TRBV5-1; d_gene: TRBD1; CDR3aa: CASSLAGQGAEKLFF; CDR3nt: TGCGCCAGCAGCTTGGCGGGACAGGGGGCAGAAAAACTGTTTTTT
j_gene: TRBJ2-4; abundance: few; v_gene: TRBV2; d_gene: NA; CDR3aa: CASSGGPDANGVKNIQYF; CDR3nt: TGTGCCAGCAGTGGGGGTCCGGACGCTAACGGGGTCAAAAACATTCAGTACTTC
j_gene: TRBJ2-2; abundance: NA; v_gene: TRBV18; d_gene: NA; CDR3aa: CASSQRLSAGELFF; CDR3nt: TGTGCCAGCTCACAGCGGCTCTCGGCCGGGGAGCTGTTTTTT
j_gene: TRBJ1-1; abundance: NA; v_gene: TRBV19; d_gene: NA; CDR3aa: CASSIGGQNTEAFF; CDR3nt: TGTGCCAGTAGTATAGGAGGGCAGAACACTGAAGCTTTCTTT
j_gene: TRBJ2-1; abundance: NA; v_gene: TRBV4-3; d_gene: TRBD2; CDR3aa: CASSQPRPASGGPNEQFF; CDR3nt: TGCGCCAGCAGCCAACCTCGCCCGGCTAGCGGGGGGCCCAATGAGCAGTTCTTC
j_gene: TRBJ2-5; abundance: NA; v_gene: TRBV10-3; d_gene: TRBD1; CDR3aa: CAISPSTGEETQYF; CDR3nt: TGTGCCATCAGTCCTTCGACAGGGGAGGAGACCCAGTACTTC
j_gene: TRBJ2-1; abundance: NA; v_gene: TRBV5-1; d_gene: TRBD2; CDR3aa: CASSGGVAGLNEQFF; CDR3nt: TGCGCCAGCAGCGGGGGAGTAGCGGGGCTCAATGAGCAGTTCTTC
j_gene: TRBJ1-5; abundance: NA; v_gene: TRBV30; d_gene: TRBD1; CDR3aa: CAWSVPDRGRGGQPQHF; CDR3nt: TGTGCCTGGAGTGTTCCCGACAGGGGAAGAGGGGGTCAGCCCCAGCATTTT
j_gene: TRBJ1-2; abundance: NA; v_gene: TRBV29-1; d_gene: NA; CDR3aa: CSVTGPGGYTF; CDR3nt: TGCAGCGTTACGGGACCGGGTGGCTACACCTTC
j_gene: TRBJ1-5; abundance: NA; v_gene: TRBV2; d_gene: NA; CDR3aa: CASRTAGAYSNQPQHF; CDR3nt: TGTGCCAGCCGGACAGCAGGGGCATATAGCAATCAGCCCCAGCATTTT
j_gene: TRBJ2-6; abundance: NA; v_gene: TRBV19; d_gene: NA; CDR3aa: CASRLGVSGANVLTF; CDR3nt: TGTGCCAGCCGCTTAGGGGTTAGTGGGGCCAACGTCCTGACTTTC
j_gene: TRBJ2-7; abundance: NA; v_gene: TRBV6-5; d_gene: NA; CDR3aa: CASSYEGLGLYEQYF; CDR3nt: TGTGCCAGCAGTTACGAGGGGTTGGGGCTCTACGAGCAGTACTTC
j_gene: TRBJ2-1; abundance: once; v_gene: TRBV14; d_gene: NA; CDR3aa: CASSQVVGRGPRNEQFF; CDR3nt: TGTGCCAGCAGCCAAGTGGTTGGCCGCGGTCCCAGGAATGAGCAGTTCTTC
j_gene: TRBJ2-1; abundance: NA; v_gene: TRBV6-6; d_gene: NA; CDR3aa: CASSMGQPEQFF; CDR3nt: TGTGCCAGCAGTATGGGACAACCGGAGCAGTTCTTC